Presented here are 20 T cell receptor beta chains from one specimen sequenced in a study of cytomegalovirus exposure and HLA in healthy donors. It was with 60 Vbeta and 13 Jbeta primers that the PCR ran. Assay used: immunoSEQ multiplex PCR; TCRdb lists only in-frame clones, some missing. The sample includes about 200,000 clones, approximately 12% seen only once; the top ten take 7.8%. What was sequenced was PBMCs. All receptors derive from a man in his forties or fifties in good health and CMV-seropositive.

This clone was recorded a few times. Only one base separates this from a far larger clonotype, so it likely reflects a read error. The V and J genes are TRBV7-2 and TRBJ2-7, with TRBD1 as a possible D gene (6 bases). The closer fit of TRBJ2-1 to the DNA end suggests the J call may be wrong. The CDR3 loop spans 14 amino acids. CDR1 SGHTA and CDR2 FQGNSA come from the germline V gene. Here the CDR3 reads CASSPYVLGAEQFF. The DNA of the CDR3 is TGTGCCAGCAGCCCATACGTATTGGGGGCCGAGCAGTTCTTC.

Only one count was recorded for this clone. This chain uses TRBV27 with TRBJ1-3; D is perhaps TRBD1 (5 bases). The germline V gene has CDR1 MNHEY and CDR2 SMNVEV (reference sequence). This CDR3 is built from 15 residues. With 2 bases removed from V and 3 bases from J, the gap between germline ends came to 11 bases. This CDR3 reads CASSLGAGVGNTIYF. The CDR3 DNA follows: TGTGCCAGCAGTTTAGGTGCGGGGGTTGGAAACACCATATATTTT.

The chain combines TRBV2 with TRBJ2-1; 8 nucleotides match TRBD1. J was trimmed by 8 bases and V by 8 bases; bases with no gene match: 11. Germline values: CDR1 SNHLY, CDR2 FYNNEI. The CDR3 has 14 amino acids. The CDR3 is CASQVDRGVDEQFF. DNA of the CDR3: TGTGCCAGCCAGGTAGACAGGGGTGTCGATGAGCAGTTCTTC.

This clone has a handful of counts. CDR3 sequence: CASSSAGTGGINIQYF. The CDR3 coding sequence is TGCGCCAGCAGCTCTGCCGGGACAGGGGGTATAAACATTCAGTACTTC. The chain joins TRBV5-1 to TRBJ2-4; TRBD1 matches 11 bases. The V segment lost 3 bases and the J segment 6 bases; nucleotides outside the gene matches: 8. This CDR3 has 16 amino acids. Looked up from germline, CDR1 is SGHRS and CDR2 is YFSETQ.

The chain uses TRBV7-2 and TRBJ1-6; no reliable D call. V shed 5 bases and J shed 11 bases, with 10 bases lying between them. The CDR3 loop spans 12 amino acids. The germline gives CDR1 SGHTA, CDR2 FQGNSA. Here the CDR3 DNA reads TGTGCCAGCAGCCTACCTAGTGCACCCCTCCACTTT. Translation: CASSLPSAPLHF.

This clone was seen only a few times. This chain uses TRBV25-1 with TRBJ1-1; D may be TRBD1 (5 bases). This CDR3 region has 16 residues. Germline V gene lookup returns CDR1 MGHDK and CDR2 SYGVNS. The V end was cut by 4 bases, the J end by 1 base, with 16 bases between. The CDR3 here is CASSAYQGMTNTEAFF. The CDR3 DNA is TGTGCCAGCAGTGCTTATCAGGGTATGACGAACACTGAAGCTTTCTTT.

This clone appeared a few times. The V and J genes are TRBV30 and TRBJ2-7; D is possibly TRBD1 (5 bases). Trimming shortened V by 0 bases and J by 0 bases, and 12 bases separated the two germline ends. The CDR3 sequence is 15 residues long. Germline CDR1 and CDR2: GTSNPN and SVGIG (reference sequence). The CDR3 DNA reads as TGTGCCTGGAGTGTGAAGGTAGGGGTCTCCTACGAGCAGTACTTC. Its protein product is CAWSVKVGVSYEQYF.

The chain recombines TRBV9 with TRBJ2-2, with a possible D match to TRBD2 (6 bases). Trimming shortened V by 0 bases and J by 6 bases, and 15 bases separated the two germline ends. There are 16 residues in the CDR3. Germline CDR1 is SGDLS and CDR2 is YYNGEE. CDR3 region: CASSVAPGRGSGELFF. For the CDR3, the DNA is TGTGCCAGCAGCGTAGCTCCGGGACGGGGGTCCGGGGAGCTGTTTTTT.

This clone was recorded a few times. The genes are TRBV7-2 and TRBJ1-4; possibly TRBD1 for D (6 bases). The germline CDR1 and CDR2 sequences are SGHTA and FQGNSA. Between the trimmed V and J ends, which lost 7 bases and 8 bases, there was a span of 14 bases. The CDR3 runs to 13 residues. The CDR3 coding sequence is TGTGCCAGCAACAGGGCCCTAGGGGAAAAACTGTTTTTT. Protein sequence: CASNRALGEKLFF.

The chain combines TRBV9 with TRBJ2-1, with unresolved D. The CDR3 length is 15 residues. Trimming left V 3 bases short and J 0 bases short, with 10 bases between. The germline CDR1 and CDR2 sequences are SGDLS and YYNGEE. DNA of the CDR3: TGTGCCAGCAGCGCAGGATATCGCTCCTACAATGAGCAGTTCTTC. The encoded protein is CASSAGYRSYNEQFF.

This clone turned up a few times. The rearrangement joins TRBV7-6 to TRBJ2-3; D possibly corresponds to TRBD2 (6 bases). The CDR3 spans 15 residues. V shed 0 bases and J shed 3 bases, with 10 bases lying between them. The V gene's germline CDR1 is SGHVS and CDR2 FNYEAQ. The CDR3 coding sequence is TGTGCCAGCAGCTTAGCGTTCGGGGGTACAGATACGCAGTATTTT. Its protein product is CASSLAFGGTDTQYF.

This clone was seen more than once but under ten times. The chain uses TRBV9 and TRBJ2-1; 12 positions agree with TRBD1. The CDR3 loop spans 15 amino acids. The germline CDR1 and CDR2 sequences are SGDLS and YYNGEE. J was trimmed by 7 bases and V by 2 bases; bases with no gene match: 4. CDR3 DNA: TGTGCCAGCAGCGTGGGGACAGGGGGCTGGAATGAGCAGTTCTTC. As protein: CASSVGTGGWNEQFF.

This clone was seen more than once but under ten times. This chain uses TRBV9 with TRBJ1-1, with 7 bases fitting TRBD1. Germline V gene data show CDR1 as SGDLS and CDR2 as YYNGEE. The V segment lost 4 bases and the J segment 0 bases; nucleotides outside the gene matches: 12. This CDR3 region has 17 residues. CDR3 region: CASSIGAGTVMNTEAFF. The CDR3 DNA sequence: TGTGCCAGCAGCATCGGGGCGGGGACAGTCATGAACACTGAAGCTTTCTTT. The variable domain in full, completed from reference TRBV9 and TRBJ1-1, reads DSGVTQTPKHLITATGQRVTLRCSPRSGDLSVYWYQQSLDQGLQFLIQYYNGEERAKGNILERFSAQQFPDLHSELNLSSLELGDSALYFCASSIGAGTVMNTEAFFGQGTRLTVV.

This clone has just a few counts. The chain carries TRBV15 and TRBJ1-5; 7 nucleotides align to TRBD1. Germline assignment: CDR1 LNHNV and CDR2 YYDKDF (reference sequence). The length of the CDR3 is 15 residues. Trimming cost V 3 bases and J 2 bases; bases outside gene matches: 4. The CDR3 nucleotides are TGTGCCACCAGCAGCTATGACAGGGGCAATCAGCCCCAGCATTTT. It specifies CATSSYDRGNQPQHF.

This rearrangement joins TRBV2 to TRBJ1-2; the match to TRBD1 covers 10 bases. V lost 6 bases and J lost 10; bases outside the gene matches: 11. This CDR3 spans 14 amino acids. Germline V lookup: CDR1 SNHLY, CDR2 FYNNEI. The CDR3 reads CASSLTGGGKDYTF. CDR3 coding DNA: TGTGCCAGCAGCCTGACAGGGGGCGGGAAGGACTACACCTTC.

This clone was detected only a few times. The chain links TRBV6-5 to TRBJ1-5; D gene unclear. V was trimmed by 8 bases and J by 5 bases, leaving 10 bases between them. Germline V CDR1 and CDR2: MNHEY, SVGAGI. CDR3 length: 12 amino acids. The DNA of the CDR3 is TGTGCCAGCGCTGATCGGGATCAGCCCCAGCATTTT. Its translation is CASADRDQPQHF.

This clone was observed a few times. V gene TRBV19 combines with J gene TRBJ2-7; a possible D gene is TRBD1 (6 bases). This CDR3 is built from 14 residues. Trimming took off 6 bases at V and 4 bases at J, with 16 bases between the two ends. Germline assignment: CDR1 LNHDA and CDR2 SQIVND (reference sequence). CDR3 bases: TGTGCCAGTAGCCACGAAGGGACAAAGTACGAGCAGTACTTC. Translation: CASSHEGTKYEQYF.

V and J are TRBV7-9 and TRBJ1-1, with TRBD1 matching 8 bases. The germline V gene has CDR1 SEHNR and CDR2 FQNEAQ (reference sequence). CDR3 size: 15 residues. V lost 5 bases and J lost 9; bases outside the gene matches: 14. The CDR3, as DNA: TGTGCCAGCAGCGGGGCAGGGGGCGGCACGGTAAAAGCTTTCTTT. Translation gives CASSGAGGGTVKAFF.

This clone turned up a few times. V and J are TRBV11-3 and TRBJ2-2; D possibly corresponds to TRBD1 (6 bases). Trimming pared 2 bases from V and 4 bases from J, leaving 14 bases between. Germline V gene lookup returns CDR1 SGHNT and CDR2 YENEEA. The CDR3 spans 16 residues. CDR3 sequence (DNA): TGTGCCAGCAGCTTAATCACCCAAGGGGGCACCGGGGAGCTGTTTTTT. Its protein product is CASSLITQGGTGELFF.

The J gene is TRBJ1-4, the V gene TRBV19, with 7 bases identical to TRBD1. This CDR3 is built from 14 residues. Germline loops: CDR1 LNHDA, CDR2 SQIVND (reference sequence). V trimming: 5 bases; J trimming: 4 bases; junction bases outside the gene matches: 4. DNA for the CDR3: TGTGCCAGTAGTGAGGGACAGTATAATGAAAAACTGTTTTTT. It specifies CASSEGQYNEKLFF.